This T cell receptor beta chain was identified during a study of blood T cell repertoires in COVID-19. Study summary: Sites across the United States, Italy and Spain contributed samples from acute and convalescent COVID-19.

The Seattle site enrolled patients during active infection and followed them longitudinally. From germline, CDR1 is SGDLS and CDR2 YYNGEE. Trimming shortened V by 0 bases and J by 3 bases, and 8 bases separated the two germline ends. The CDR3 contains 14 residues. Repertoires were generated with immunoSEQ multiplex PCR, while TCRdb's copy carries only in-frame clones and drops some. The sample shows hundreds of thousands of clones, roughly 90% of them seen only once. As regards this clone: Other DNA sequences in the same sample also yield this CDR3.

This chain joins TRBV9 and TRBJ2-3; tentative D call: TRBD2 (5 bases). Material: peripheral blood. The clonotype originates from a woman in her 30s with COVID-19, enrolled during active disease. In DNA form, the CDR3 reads TGTGCCAGCAGCGTAGGTCGGGGAACAGATACGCAGTATTTT. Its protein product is CASSVGRGTDTQYF.